This T cell receptor (beta chain) is from a study of cytomegalovirus exposure and HLA in healthy donors. PCR was performed using 60 Vbeta and 13 Jbeta primers. Per the original methods: The count from a later analysis was about 80 million unique TCR beta chains, about 10 million of them shared. TCRdb's table, derived via immunoSEQ multiplex PCR, lists solely in-frame clones and lacks some. D and trimming were read from the DNA, whereas the V and J calls and clone size are those reported in that table. This repertoire shows under 200,000 clones, around 79% found once; its top ten account for 3.5% to 5%. The receptor's source is a woman aged 25 to 39 in good health and CMV-seropositive. The source material was PBMCs.

The chain's CDR3 is CASSLTLSTSYNEQFF. The DNA of the CDR3 is TGTGCCAGCAGTTTAACTTTAAGTACCTCCTACAATGAGCAGTTCTTC. The genes are TRBV27 and TRBJ2-1; D is undetermined. The CDR3 is 16 residues long. Trimming removed 2 bases at V and 0 bases at J, with 11 bases between. Germline V gene lookup returns CDR1 MNHEY and CDR2 SMNVEV (reference sequence).